Shown below are 10 T cell receptor beta chains from a single sample sequenced in a study of blood T cell repertoires in COVID-19. Sequencing was performed with immunoSEQ multiplex PCR; in TCRdb, only in-frame clones are kept and a portion is missing. Among approximately 190,000 clones, 80% to 85% were seen once, and the ten largest hold around 6.1%. What was sequenced was peripheral blood. The receptors here all came from a woman aged 40 to 50 with acute or convalescent COVID-19.

The gene calls are TRBV7-8 and TRBJ1-1; TRBD1 might be the D (5 bases). The CDR3 extends over 14 amino acids. V was shortened by 4 bases and J by 6 bases, with 15 bases between the two germline ends. Germline V gene data show CDR1 as SGHVS and CDR2 as FQNEAQ. CDR3: CASSWRGGKSEAFF. DNA of the CDR3: TGTGCCAGCAGCTGGCGGGGGGGAAAGTCTGAAGCTTTCTTT.

This chain uses TRBV6-5 with TRBJ2-3; 9 nucleotides match TRBD1. The V gene's germline CDR1 is MNHEY and CDR2 SVGAGI. V lost 7 bases and J lost 3; bases outside the gene matches: 2. This CDR3 has 13 residues. CDR3 protein: CASKTGGTDTQYF. CDR3 in DNA: TGTGCCAGCAAGACAGGGGGGACAGATACGCAGTATTTT.

This chain joins TRBV27 and TRBJ1-2; D is unresolved. Trimming took off 3 bases at V and 7 bases at J, with 12 bases between the two ends. The CDR3 is 13 residues long. CDR1 is MNHEY and CDR2 is SMNVEV in the germline V gene (reference sequence). The CDR3 sequence is CASSLGGLSGYTF. The DNA for the CDR3 is TGTGCCAGCAGTTTGGGTGGGCTGAGTGGCTACACCTTC.

The chain links TRBV2 to TRBJ1-6; no firm D call. V was shortened by 6 bases and J by 7 bases, with 16 bases between the two germline ends. Germline V gene data show CDR1 as SNHLY and CDR2 as FYNNEI. This CDR3 region has 15 residues. This CDR3 reads CASSPRSTKNSPLHF. CDR3 nucleotide sequence: TGTGCCAGCAGCCCCCGTAGCACTAAAAATTCACCCCTCCACTTT. The full variable domain, rest sourced from reference TRBV2 and TRBJ1-6, is EPEVTQTPSHQVTQMGQEVILRCVPISNHLYFYWYRQILGQKVEFLVSFYNNEISEKSEIFDDQFSVERPDGSNFTLKIRSTKLEDSAMYFCASSPRSTKNSPLHFGNGTRLTVT.

This rearrangement joins TRBV6-4 to TRBJ2-5; D is perhaps TRBD2 (5 bases). V lost 9 bases and J lost 3, with 11 bases in between. In germline, CDR1 is MRHNA, CDR2 SNTAGT. This CDR3 has 12 amino acids. CDR3 nucleotide sequence: TGTGCCAGGAAGGAGGAGGAAGAGACCCAGTACTTC. It encodes CARKEEEETQYF.

This chain uses TRBV3-1 (or the pseudogene TRBV3-2) with TRBJ1-1, with D unresolved. CDR1 is LGHDT, CDR2 YNNKEL, per germline (reference sequence). V lost 1 base, J lost 4 bases, and 19 bases lay in between. This CDR3 spans 17 amino acids. The CDR3 DNA reads TGTGCCAGCAGCCAAGTAGTAACGGGTGCGGGCGGCACTGAAGCTTTCTTT. It codes for CASSQVVTGAGGTEAFF.

This sequence joins TRBV29-1 and TRBJ2-7; 10 bases match TRBD2. CDR1 is SQVTM, CDR2 ANQGSEA, per germline. J lost 3 bases, V lost 7 bases, and 12 bases had no gene match. The CDR3 runs 15 residues. CDR3 protein: CSARKPSGSNYEQYF. In DNA form, the CDR3 reads TGCAGCGCCCGAAAGCCTAGCGGGAGTAACTACGAGCAGTACTTC.

CDR3: CASSTQGMGTGELFF. CDR3 DNA sequence: TGTGCCAGCAGCACTCAGGGGATGGGCACCGGGGAGCTGTTTTTT. This chain uses TRBV2 with TRBJ2-2; maybe TRBD1 (6 bases). CDR3 length equals 15 residues. CDR1 is SNHLY and CDR2 is FYNNEI in the germline V gene. V was cut by 6 bases and J by 4 bases, with 15 bases left in between.

The V and J genes are TRBV15 and TRBJ2-2, with 7 bases fitting TRBD2. CDR1 and CDR2 (germline): LNHNV, YYDKDF (reference sequence). Germline trimming cut 5 bases from V and 4 bases from J; bases unmatched to any gene: 10. This CDR3 is 16 amino acids long. The CDR3 DNA follows: TGTGCCACCAGCGGACTAGGCCCGGCGGGCACCGGGGAGCTGTTTTTT. Its protein product is CATSGLGPAGTGELFF.

V is TRBV19 and J is TRBJ1-4; possibly TRBD1 for D (6 bases). Germline-derived CDR1 and CDR2 are LNHDA and SQIVND (reference sequence). The CDR3 has 13 amino acids. V dropped 10 bases and J dropped 5 bases, with 14 bases sitting between them. The CDR3 spells CATCTGLNEKLFF. Here the CDR3 DNA reads TGTGCCACCTGTACAGGGCTGAATGAAAAACTGTTTTTT.